Detailed here is one T cell receptor (beta chain). Unmatched junction bases numbered 10, after V lost 5 bases and J lost 2 bases. The CDR3 length is 16 residues. Germline CDR1 is MGHDK and CDR2 is SYGVNS. TCRdb fed the 5' RACE reads into MiXCR, producing one record per CDR3 protein. Of about 560,000 distinct CDR3 sequences in the sample, approximately 15% were seen once. The data are from a study of T-cell memory formation after mild COVID-19. The chain combines TRBV25-1 with TRBJ2-3; 7 nucleotides align to TRBD2. Specimen: PBMCs or a T cell subset sorted from them (not recorded which). This receptor was identified in an adult woman who had mild COVID-19 (a few samples of this study predate the infection). Cell type and time point are not known. CDR3 loop: CASSRWSGAYTDTQYF. The CDR3 DNA sequence: TGTGCCAGCAGTAGATGGAGCGGGGCCTACACAGATACGCAGTATTTT.